The source of this T cell receptor beta chain is a study of T cell responses to AZD1222 COVID-19 vaccine. Some clones are missing from TCRdb's copy, which holds only in-frame ones; the method was immunoSEQ multiplex PCR. In the table there are 70,000 to 95,000 clones, 85% to 90% of which are singletons. Trimming took off 0 bases at V and 0 bases at J, with 9 bases between the two ends. CDR3 length equals 15 residues. CDR1 and CDR2 from the germline V gene are MGHRA and YSYEKL. This clone was counted only a few times. Its cognate antigen is unknown. Study findings and constraints: Baseline serostatus was positive in only six AZD1222 recipients.

The TCR originated in an adult who received the AZD1222 COVID-19 vaccine. This chain uses TRBV4-1 with TRBJ2-7, with D possibly being TRBD2 (5 bases). The input for sequencing was peripheral blood, taken 28 days after the second AZD1222 dose. DNA of the CDR3: TGCGCCAGCAGCCAAGATGCGGGCCTCTCCTACGAGCAGTACTTC. Its protein is CASSQDAGLSYEQYF.